Listed below are T cell receptor beta chains from one sample, sequenced in a study of blood T cells in healthy people across ages. One entry per CDR3 protein, called by TCRdb with MiXCR from the 5' RACE reads. The table has fewer than 700,000 distinct CDR3 sequences, 40% to 50% seen once; the top ten hold around 30%. The sample was blood. These receptors were collected from an older man in good health. Both conserved end residues are part of each CDR3. The D gene is left open where the match is weak. Part of the rows lack a size; the others show once, few, many or a class for expanded clones.

J	length	D	V	size	CDR3	DNA
TRBJ2-6	15	NA	TRBV2	NA	CASSRSHSGANVLTF	TGTGCCAGCAGCCGGAGTCACTCTGGGGCCAACGTCCTGACTTTC
TRBJ2-5	12	TRBD1	TRBV7-2	few	CASSLRTGSKYF	TGTGCCAGCAGCTTACGGACAGGGTCGAAGTACTTC
TRBJ2-7	16	NA	TRBV27	few	CASSPGTRFGGYEQYF	TGTGCCAGCAGTCCCGGAACAAGGTTCGGGGGCTACGAGCAGTACTTC
TRBJ1-5	16	NA	TRBV13	NA	CASSLRAGHSNQPQHF	TGTGCCAGCAGCTTACGTGCAGGCCATAGCAATCAGCCCCAGCATTTT
TRBJ2-2	12	NA	TRBV29-1	NA	CSVPDSTGELFF	TGCAGCGTTCCCGATAGCACCGGGGAGCTGTTTTTT
TRBJ2-2	16	NA	TRBV28	NA	CASIPQGRRNTGELFF	TGTGCCAGCATCCCGCAGGGGCGTCGGAACACCGGGGAGCTGTTTTTT
TRBJ2-7	13	NA	TRBV29-1	many	CSVLSRDSYEQYF	TGCAGCGTACTAAGCCGGGACTCCTACGAGCAGTACTTC
TRBJ2-3	15	NA	TRBV7-2	NA	CASSLVGAPTDTQYF	TGTGCCAGCAGCTTAGTGGGGGCCCCCACAGATACGCAGTATTTT
TRBJ2-5	14	TRBD2	TRBV12-3/TRBV12-4	few	CASSNGGSQETQYF	TGTGCCAGCTCGAACGGGGGGTCCCAAGAGACCCAGTACTTC
TRBJ2-7	11	NA	TRBV10-3	once	CAITQGDEQYF	TGTGCCATCACCCAGGGCGACGAGCAGTACTTC
TRBJ1-2	16	NA	TRBV5-1	NA	CASSLATVRGDYGYTF	TGCGCCAGCAGCTTGGCCACGGTCAGGGGTGACTATGGCTACACCTTC
TRBJ2-1	15	TRBD2	TRBV7-9	NA	CASTGYAGGFNEQFF	TGTGCCAGCACCGGCTATGCGGGAGGCTTCAATGAGCAGTTCTTC